Below, 22 T cell receptor beta chains from the same sample are listed, as sequenced in a study of identical twins. TCRdb analysed the 5' RACE reads with MiXCR anew, one entry per CDR3 protein. This table has fewer than 350,000 distinct CDR3 sequences, about 8.9% appearing once. The same sample was also studied in work on yellow fever vaccine responses in identical twins.

The sequencing sample was made of memory (CD45RO+) T cells sorted from blood. The receptor set was obtained from a woman aged 18 to 35 in good health.

This clonotype came up many times. This rearrangement joins TRBV12-3 or TRBV12-4 to TRBJ2-3, with 8 positions matching TRBD2. This CDR3 region has 13 residues. The junction had 0 bases not matched to a gene; V was cut back by 6 bases and J by 1 base. The CDR3 DNA reads as TGTGCCAGCAGACTAGCGGGCACAGATACGCAGTATTTT. Translated, it gives CASRLAGTDTQYF.

The chain is built from TRBV28 and TRBJ1-5; D gene ambiguous. The CDR3 spans 12 residues. V gave up 1 base and J gave up 6 bases, with 4 bases separating them. Germline lookup yields CDR1 MDHEN and CDR2 SYDVKM. The DNA for the CDR3 is TGTGCCAGCAGTTTATTGACTCAGCCCCAGCATTTT. Translating it yields CASSLLTQPQHF.

This clonotype was observed many times. CDR3: CASSPILGSSEEQFF. DNA for the CDR3: TGTGCCAGCAGCCCCATCCTAGGATCTTCGGAGGAGCAGTTCTTC. V gene TRBV9 combines with J gene TRBJ2-1; D not resolved. Trimming cost V 4 bases and J 10 bases, with 21 bases left between them. CDR1 is SGDLS, CDR2 YYNGEE, per germline. The CDR3 extends over 15 amino acids.

This clonotype was recorded only once. As DNA, the CDR3 is TGTGCCAGCAGTGAAGGTAGTATGGACACCGGGGAGCTGTTTTTT. Protein product: CASSEGSMDTGELFF. The rearrangement uses TRBV6-1 and TRBJ2-2; D gene ambiguous. The length of the CDR3 is 15 residues. The V end lost 1 base, the J end lost 3 bases, and 9 bases lay between the germline ends. Germline V CDR1 and CDR2: MNHNS, SASEGT.

This clonotype was counted between two and nine times. The V gene is TRBV24-1, the J gene TRBJ1-1; D remains unclear. The CDR3 sequence is 13 residues long. Germline CDR1 is KGHDR and CDR2 is SFDVKD. V lost 2 bases, J lost 6 bases, and 9 bases lay in between. CDR3 sequence reads: CATSDSRVPEAFF. The CDR3 DNA is TGTGCCACCAGTGATTCGAGAGTACCTGAAGCTTTCTTT.

This clonotype was picked up many times. The rearrangement joins TRBV12-3 or TRBV12-4 to TRBJ1-1; 11 nucleotides line up with TRBD1. The V and J ends lost 4 bases and 4 bases, in that order; junction bases with no gene match: 5. CDR3 length: 15 amino acids. CDR3 coding DNA: TGTGCCAGCAGTTCAAGGACAGGGGGCGGCACTGAAGCTTTCTTT. Translated, it gives CASSSRTGGGTEAFF.

With regard to this clonotype: Germline and junction disagree at one end, which may indicate a read error. The chain links TRBV15 to TRBJ1-5; a weak D match, TRBD1 (6 bases). The CDR3 loop spans 13 amino acids. CDR1 is LNHNV and CDR2 is YYDKDF in the germline V gene (reference sequence). CDR3 protein: CATSRDRNQPQHF. The CDR3 nucleotides read TGTGCCACCAGCCGAGACAGGAATCAGCCCCAGCATTTT. The variable domain in full, completed from reference TRBV15 and TRBJ1-5, reads DAMVIQNPRYQVTQFGKPVTLSCSQTLNHNVMYWYQQKSSQAPKLLFHYYDKDFNNEADTPDNFQSRRPNTSFCFLDIRSPGLGDTAMYLCATSRDRNQPQHFGDGTRLSIL.

In this sample, this clonotype turned up a few times. The V gene is TRBV5-1, the J gene TRBJ1-1, with 8 bases lining up with TRBD1. V gave up 4 bases and J gave up 4 bases; unmatched junction bases: 9. The CDR3 covers 15 residues. Germline V gene lookup returns CDR1 SGHRS and CDR2 YFSETQ. The CDR3 sequence: CASSLTTGGITEAFF. The CDR3, as DNA: TGCGCCAGCAGCCTAACAACAGGGGGAATCACTGAAGCTTTCTTT.

This chain joins TRBV20-1 and TRBJ2-7; 9 bases are shared with TRBD2. Germline trimming cut 1 base from V and 0 bases from J; bases unmatched to any gene: 7. The CDR3 totals 16 residues. CDR1 is DFQATT, CDR2 SNEGSKA, per germline (reference sequence). The CDR3 nucleotides are TGCAGTGCTAGAGCGACTAGCGGCGATAGCTCCTACGAGCAGTACTTC. Its translation: CSARATSGDSSYEQYF.

This clonotype showed up many times. The chain couples TRBV28 to TRBJ2-7, with D perhaps TRBD2 (7 bases). Germline V gene sequence: CDR1 MDHEN, CDR2 SYDVKM. Trimming removed 5 bases from V and 2 bases from J, with 19 bases in between. The CDR3 sequence is 16 residues long. As DNA, the CDR3 is TGTGCCAGCAGTCCCCCTGGAGCGGGACAAGCCTACGAGCAGTACTTC. It codes for CASSPPGAGQAYEQYF.

This clonotype was observed a few times. The rearrangement links TRBV7-6 to TRBJ2-2; maybe TRBD2 (6 bases). The CDR3 has 16 residues. CDR1 is SGHVS, CDR2 FNYEAQ, per germline. The ends were cut back, 7 bases at V and 3 bases at J, with 18 bases in the middle. This chain's CDR3 is CASTPKVGGHTGELFF. In nucleotides, the CDR3 is TGTGCCAGCACCCCAAAGGTCGGGGGACACACCGGGGAGCTGTTTTTT.

This sequence joins TRBV12-3 or TRBV12-4 and TRBJ2-1; D gene unclear. The CDR3 is 13 residues long. The ends were cut back, 8 bases at V and 4 bases at J, with 12 bases in the middle. CDR3 DNA: TGTGCCAGCGCATCGACGGATTACAATGAGCAGTTCTTC. Residues: CASASTDYNEQFF.

This clonotype was counted between two and nine times. The chain has TRBV11-1 and TRBJ1-1; 7 bases match TRBD1. J lost 1 base, V lost 4 bases, and 18 bases had no gene match. This CDR3 has 19 residues. CDR1 and CDR2 (germline): SGHAT, FQDESV (reference sequence). CDR3 in DNA: TGTGCCAGCAGCTCCAACTCCGGGACAGATAACCCTACGAACACTGAAGCTTTCTTT. As protein: CASSSNSGTDNPTNTEAFF.

This chain connects TRBV6-1 to TRBJ2-7; D tentatively fits TRBD1 or TRBD2 (6 bases each). The length of the CDR3 is 15 residues. V was trimmed by 6 bases and J by 0 bases, leaving 15 bases between them. Germline-derived CDR1 and CDR2 are MNHNS and SASEGT. This CDR3 reads CASSGGTTLSYEQYV. Written as DNA, the CDR3 is TGTGCCAGCAGCGGCGGGACAACCCTCTCCTACGAGCAGTACGTC.

The rearrangement joins TRBV7-8 to TRBJ2-7; D is unresolved. The germline V gene encodes CDR1 SGHVS and CDR2 FQNEAQ. This CDR3 has 12 residues. V lost 4 bases to trimming and J lost 4 bases, with 8 bases between them. CDR3 sequence reads: CASSSVAYEQYF. The CDR3 DNA sequence: TGTGCCAGCAGCTCCGTGGCGTACGAGCAGTACTTC.

This chain joins TRBV9 and TRBJ2-5; D is undetermined. V was clipped by 3 bases and J by 4 bases, with 16 bases between them. Germline CDR1 reads SGDLS; CDR2 reads YYNGEE. This CDR3 comprises 15 residues. The CDR3 bases are TGTGCCAGCAGCGCGTCGCCAGGAGTTGGAGAGACCCAGTACTTC. Translating gives CASSASPGVGETQYF.

This clonotype was seen many times. The chain combines TRBV5-1 with TRBJ2-1; no reliable D call. The CDR3 has 13 amino acids. Trimming cost V 5 bases and J 6 bases, with 12 bases left between them. CDR1 is SGHRS, CDR2 YFSETQ, per germline. Written as DNA, the CDR3 is TGCGCCAGCAGGCCCCCAGCGTCCAATGAGCAGTTCTTC. Encoded protein: CASRPPASNEQFF.

There are a few counts of this clonotype. This sequence joins TRBV3-1 and TRBJ2-7, with TRBD1 identical over 12 bases. There are 14 residues in the CDR3. Germline CDR1 LGHDT, CDR2 YNNKEL (reference sequence). The junction had 4 bases not matched to a gene; V was cut back by 4 bases and J by 6 bases. CDR3 nucleotides: TGTGCCAGCAGCCGGGGACAGGGGGCAACCGAGCAGTACGTC. This gives the protein CASSRGQGATEQYV.

This sequence joins TRBV11-1 and TRBJ2-4, with 10 nucleotides matching TRBD2. CDR1 and CDR2 (germline): SGHAT, FQDESV (reference sequence). This CDR3 comprises 18 residues. V gave up 2 bases and J gave up 6 bases; unmatched junction bases: 13. The CDR3 DNA sequence: TGTGCCAGCAGCTTACCCCCTGGAGCGGGGGGGCTCGGAAACATTCAGTACTTC. It encodes CASSLPPGAGGLGNIQYF.

At least ten counts were recorded for this clonotype. The V and J genes are TRBV6-4 and TRBJ2-1; D is perhaps TRBD1 or TRBD2 (6 bases each). There are 14 residues in the CDR3. Looked up from germline, CDR1 is MRHNA and CDR2 is SNTAGT. V dropped 3 bases and J dropped 7 bases, with 13 bases sitting between them. The CDR3 loop reads CASSDSGEVNEQFF. CDR3 bases: TGTGCCAGCAGTGATTCAGGGGAGGTGAATGAGCAGTTCTTC.

This clonotype has a count of ten or more. This chain connects TRBV2 to TRBJ2-5, with 9 bases identical to TRBD2. The CDR3 loop spans 14 amino acids. Germline CDR1 reads SNHLY; CDR2 reads FYNNEI. Germline trimming cut 6 bases from V and 5 bases from J; bases unmatched to any gene: 7. CDR3 nucleotide sequence: TGTGCCAGCAGCTTTAGCGGGAGCCTGGAGACCCAGTACTTC. Its translation is CASSFSGSLETQYF.

Ten or more counts support this clonotype. The rearrangement links TRBV4-1 to TRBJ2-3; tentatively, D is TRBD2 (7 bases). This CDR3 spans 18 amino acids. Trimming cost V 1 base and J 0 bases, with 17 bases left between them. CDR1 and CDR2 from the germline V gene are MGHRA and YSYEKL. The CDR3 spells CASSQGGRGAFSTDTQYF. Here the CDR3 DNA reads TGCGCCAGCAGCCAAGGGGGCCGGGGGGCCTTTAGCACAGATACGCAGTATTTT.